This TCR beta chain derives from a study of OX40 agonist ivuxolimab in advanced cancers. Study-wide context: Ivuxolimab is a fully human IgG2 antibody that activates OX40 (CD134).

The protocol was immunoSEQ multiplex PCR, while the TCRdb copy is restricted to in-frame clones and leaves out a portion. The table records about 47,000 clones, 70% to 90% of them present only once. CDR3 size: 13 residues. V was shortened by 5 bases and J by 10 bases, with 15 bases between the two germline ends. Germline CDR1 SGHTA, CDR2 FQGTGA. This sequence originates from an adult with an advanced solid tumor such as melanoma, head and neck, liver or kidney cancer. The specimen was CD4+ or CD8+ T cells sorted from blood, collected in a trial of the OX40 agonist ivuxolimab. The chain uses TRBV7-3 and TRBJ2-1; D unresolved. CDR3 DNA: TGTGCCAGCAGCGTCTATCTTAATAGGGAGCAGTTCTTC. Translating gives CASSVYLNREQFF. Drawing the rest from reference TRBV7-3 and TRBJ2-1, the complete variable domain is GAGVSQTPSNKVTEKGKYVELRCDPISGHTALYWYRQSLGQGPEFLIYFQGTGAADDSGLPNDRFFAVRPEGSVSTLKIQRTERGDSAVYLCASSVYLNREQFFGPGTRLTVL.